This TCR beta chain was observed in a study of blood T cells in healthy people across ages. Together with a sample-barcoded 5' primer, a J-beta primer mix was included in a second PCR lasting about 7 to 11 cycles. Tags on each cDNA molecule came from a template-switch adaptor with 12 random nucleotides. TCRdb processed the 5' RACE reads anew with MiXCR; each CDR3 protein has one entry. The sample carries approximately 770,000 distinct CDR3 sequences, 58% recorded once. The length of the CDR3 is 15 residues. Germline V gives CDR1 LNHDA, CDR2 SQIVND (reference sequence). The trim removed 6 bases at V and 4 bases at J, leaving 7 bases unmatched. Study findings and constraints: For the donors, CMV status was unknown and possibly confounded expanded clonotype changes.

This clonotype was observed a few times. The target antigen is unknown. The TCR was taken from a man aged 25 to 40 in good health. The sample taken for sequencing was blood. The chain joins TRBV19 to TRBJ2-1, with 9 bases aligning to TRBD1. The CDR3 here is CASSLYGTGYNEQFF. The CDR3, as DNA: TGTGCCAGTAGCCTATACGGGACAGGGTACAATGAGCAGTTCTTC.